The clone carrying this T cell receptor beta chain occurred many times. The data were obtained in a study of Graves' ophthalmopathy and Graves' hyperthyroidism. The PBMC fraction was derived from around 9.4 ml of fresh peripheral blood. The CDR3 covers 13 residues. CDR1 and CDR2 from the germline V gene are DFQATT and SNEGSKA (reference sequence). The V end lost 1 base, the J end lost 2 bases, and 9 bases lay between the germline ends. Investigators amplified TCR beta CDR3 regions from RNA transcripts. A first-round RT-PCR used HTBI primers, followed by a second-round multiplex PCR. In TCRdb, the multiplex PCR reads were re-called with MiXCR into one record per CDR3 protein. The data show about 640,000 distinct CDR3 sequences, more than 40% seen once.

Sequencing used peripheral blood. The J gene is TRBJ2-7, the V gene TRBV20-1; D might be TRBD1 (6 bases). The sequence was obtained from an adult man with Graves' ophthalmopathy. The CDR3 protein is CSARGTDPYEQYF. The CDR3 coding sequence is TGCAGTGCTAGAGGGACAGACCCCTACGAGCAGTACTTC.